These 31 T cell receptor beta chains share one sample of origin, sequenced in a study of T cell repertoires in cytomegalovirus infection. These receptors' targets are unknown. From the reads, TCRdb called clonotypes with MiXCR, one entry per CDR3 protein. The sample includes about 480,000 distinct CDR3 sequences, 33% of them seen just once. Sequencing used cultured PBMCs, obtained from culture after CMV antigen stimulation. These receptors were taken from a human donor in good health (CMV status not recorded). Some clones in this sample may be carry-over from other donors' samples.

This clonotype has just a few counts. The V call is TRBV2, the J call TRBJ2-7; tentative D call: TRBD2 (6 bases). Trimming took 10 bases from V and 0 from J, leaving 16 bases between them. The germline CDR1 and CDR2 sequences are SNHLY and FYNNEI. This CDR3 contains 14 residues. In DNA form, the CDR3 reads TGTGCCACATGCCGGGACGGGGGCTCCTACGAGCAGTACTTC. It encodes CATCRDGGSYEQYF.

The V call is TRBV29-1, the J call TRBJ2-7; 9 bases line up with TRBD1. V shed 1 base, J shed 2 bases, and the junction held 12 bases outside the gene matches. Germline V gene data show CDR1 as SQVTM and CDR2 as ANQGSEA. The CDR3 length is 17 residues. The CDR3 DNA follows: TGCAGCGTTGAAGCTAGGGACAGGGCAGGGTTCCCCTACGAGCAGTACTTC. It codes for CSVEARDRAGFPYEQYF.

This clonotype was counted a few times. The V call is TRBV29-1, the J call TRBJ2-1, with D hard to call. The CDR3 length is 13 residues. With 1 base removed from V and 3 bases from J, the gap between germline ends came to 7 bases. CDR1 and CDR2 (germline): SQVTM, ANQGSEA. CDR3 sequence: CSVEGQNYNEQFF. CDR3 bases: TGCAGCGTTGAAGGGCAGAACTACAATGAGCAGTTCTTC.

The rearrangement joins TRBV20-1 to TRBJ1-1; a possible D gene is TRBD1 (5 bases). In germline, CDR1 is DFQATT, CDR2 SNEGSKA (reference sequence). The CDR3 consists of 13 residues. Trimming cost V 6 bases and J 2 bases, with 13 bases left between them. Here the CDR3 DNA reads TGCAGTGCCCCTGACAGCCGAAACACTGAAGCTTTCTTT. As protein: CSAPDSRNTEAFF.

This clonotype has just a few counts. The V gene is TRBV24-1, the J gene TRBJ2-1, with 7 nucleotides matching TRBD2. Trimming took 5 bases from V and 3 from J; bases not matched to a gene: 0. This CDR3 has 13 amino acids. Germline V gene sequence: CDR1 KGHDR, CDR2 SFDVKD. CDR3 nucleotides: TGTGCCACCAGTGCTAGCGGCTACAATGAGCAGTTCTTC. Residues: CATSASGYNEQFF.

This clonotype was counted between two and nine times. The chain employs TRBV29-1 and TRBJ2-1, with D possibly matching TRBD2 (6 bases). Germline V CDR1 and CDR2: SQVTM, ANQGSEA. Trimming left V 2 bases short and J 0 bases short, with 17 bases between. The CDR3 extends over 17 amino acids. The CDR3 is CSVESRWRGSSYNEQFF. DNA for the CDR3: TGCAGCGTTGAATCTAGGTGGCGGGGAAGCTCCTACAATGAGCAGTTCTTC.

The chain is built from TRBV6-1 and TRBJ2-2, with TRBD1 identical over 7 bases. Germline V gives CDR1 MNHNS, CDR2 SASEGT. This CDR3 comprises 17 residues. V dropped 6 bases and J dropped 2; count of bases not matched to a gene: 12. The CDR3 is CASRLTGSSLNTGELFF. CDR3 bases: TGTGCCAGCAGACTGACAGGGTCCAGCCTAAACACCGGGGAGCTGTTTTTT.

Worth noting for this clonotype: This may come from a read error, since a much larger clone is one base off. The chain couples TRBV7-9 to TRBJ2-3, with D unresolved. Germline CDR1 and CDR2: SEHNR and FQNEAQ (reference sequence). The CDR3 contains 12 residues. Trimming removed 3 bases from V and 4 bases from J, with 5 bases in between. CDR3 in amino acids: CASSFMSDTQYF. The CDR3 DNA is TGTGCCAGCAGCTTCATGTCAGATACGCAGTATTTT.

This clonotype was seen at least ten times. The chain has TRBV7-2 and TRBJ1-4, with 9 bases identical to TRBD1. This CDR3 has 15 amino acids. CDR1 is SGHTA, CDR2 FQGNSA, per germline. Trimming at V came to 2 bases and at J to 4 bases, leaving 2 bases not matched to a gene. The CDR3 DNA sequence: TGTGCCAGCAGCTTAATGGGACAGGGTAATGAAAAACTGTTTTTT. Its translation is CASSLMGQGNEKLFF.

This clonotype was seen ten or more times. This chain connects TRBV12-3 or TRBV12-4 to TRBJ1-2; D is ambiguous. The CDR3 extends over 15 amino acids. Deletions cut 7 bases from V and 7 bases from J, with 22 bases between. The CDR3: CASTIGGPYVGGYTF. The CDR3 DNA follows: TGTGCCAGCACGATCGGTGGACCTTATGTCGGTGGCTACACCTTC.

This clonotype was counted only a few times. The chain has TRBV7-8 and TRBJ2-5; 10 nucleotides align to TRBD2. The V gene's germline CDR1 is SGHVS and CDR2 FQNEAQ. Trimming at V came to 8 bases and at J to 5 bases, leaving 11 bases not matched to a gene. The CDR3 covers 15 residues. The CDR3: CASGPTSGLGETQYF. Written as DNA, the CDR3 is TGTGCCAGCGGGCCGACTAGCGGGCTTGGGGAGACCCAGTACTTC.

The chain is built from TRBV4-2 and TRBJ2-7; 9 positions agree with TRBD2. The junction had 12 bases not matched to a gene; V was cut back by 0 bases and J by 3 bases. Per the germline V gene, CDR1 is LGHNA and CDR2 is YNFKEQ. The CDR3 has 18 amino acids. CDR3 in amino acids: CASSQEGGAGLASYEQYF. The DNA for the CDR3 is TGTGCCAGCAGCCAAGAAGGGGGCGCCGGACTAGCGAGCTACGAGCAGTACTTC.

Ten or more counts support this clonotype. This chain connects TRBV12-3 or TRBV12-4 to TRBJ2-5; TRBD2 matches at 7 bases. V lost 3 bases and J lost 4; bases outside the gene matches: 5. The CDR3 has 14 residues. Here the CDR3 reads CASSFGLAVETQYF. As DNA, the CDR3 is TGTGCCAGCAGTTTCGGGCTAGCGGTAGAGACCCAGTACTTC.

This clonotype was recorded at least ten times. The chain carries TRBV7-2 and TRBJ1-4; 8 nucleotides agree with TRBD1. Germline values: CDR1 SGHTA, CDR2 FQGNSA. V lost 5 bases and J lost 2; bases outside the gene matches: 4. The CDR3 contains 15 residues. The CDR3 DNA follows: TGTGCCAGCAGCGCTAACAGGGGGACTAATGAAAAACTGTTTTTT. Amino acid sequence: CASSANRGTNEKLFF.

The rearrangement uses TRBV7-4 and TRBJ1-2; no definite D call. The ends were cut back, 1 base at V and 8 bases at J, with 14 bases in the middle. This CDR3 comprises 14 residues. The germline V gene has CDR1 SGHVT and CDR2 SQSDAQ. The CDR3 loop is CASSLVGILDGYTF. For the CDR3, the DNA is TGTGCCAGCAGCTTAGTTGGCATCTTGGACGGCTACACCTTC.

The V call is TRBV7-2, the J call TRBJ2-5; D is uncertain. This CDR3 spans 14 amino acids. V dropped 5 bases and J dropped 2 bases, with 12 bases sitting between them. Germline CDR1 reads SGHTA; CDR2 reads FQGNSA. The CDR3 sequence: CASSPQNLQETQYF. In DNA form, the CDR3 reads TGTGCCAGCAGCCCGCAGAACTTACAAGAGACCCAGTACTTC. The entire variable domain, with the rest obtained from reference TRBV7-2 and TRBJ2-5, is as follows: GAGVSQSPSNKVTEKGKDVELRCDPISGHTALYWYRQSLGQGLEFLIYFQGNSAPDKSGLPSDRFSAERTGGSVSTLTIQRTQQEDSAVYLCASSPQNLQETQYFGPGTRLLVL.

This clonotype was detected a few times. CDR3 in amino acids: CASSIGGDSNQPQHF. The CDR3 DNA follows: TGTGCCAGTAGTATCGGAGGGGATAGCAATCAGCCCCAGCATTTT. The chain couples TRBV19 to TRBJ1-5, with D tentatively TRBD1 (5 bases). The CDR3 is 15 amino acids. Germline-derived CDR1 and CDR2 are LNHDA and SQIVND (reference sequence). V was pared by 3 bases and J by 0 bases, with 9 bases between. The variable domain in full, with the rest retrieved from reference TRBV19 and TRBJ1-5, is DGGITQSPKYLFRKEGQNVTLSCEQNLNHDAMYWYRQDPGQGLRLIYYSQIVNDFQKGDIAEGYSVSREKKESFPLTVTSAQKNPTAFYLCASSIGGDSNQPQHFGDGTRLSIL.

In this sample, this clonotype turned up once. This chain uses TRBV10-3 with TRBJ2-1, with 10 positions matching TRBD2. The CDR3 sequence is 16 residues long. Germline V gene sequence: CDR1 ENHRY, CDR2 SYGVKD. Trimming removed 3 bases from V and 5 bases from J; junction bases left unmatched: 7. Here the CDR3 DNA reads TGTGCCATCAGTGACCCGACTAGCGGGTACAACAATGAGCAGTTCTTC. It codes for CAISDPTSGYNNEQFF.

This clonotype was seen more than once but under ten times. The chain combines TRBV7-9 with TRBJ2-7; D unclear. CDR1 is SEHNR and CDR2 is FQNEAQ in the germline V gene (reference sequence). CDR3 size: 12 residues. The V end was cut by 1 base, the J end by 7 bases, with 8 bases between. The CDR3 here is CASSLGGLEQYV. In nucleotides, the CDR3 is TGTGCCAGCAGCTTAGGAGGCCTGGAGCAGTACGTC.

CDR3 in amino acids: CASRRSTGTVGVSNQPQHF. CDR3 nucleotide sequence: TGTGCCAGCAGACGCTCTACAGGGACTGTTGGGGTTAGCAATCAGCCCCAGCATTTT. This sequence joins TRBV27 and TRBJ1-5; TRBD1 is a possible D gene (6 bases). The germline V and J ends were trimmed by 6 bases and 0 bases, with 24 bases remaining between them. The CDR3 loop spans 19 amino acids. Per the germline V gene, CDR1 is MNHEY and CDR2 is SMNVEV (reference sequence).

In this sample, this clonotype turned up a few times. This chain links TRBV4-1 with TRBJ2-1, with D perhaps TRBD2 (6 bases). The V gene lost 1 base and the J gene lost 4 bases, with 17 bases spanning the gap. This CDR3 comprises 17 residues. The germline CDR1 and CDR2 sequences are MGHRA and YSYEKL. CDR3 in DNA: TGCGCCAGCAGCCAAGGGGGAGGAGACAGACCATACAATGAGCAGTTCTTC. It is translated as CASSQGGGDRPYNEQFF.

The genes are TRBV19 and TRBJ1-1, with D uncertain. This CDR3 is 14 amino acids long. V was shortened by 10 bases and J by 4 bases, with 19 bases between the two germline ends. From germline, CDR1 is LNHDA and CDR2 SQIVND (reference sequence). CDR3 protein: CAIGRGGGSTEAFF. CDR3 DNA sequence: TGTGCCATTGGACGGGGTGGAGGAAGCACTGAAGCTTTCTTT.

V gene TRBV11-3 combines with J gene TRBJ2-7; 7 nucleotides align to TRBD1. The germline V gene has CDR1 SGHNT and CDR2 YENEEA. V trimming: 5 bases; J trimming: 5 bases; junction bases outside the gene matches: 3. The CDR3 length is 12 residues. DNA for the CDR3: TGTGCCAGCAGCCCTGGGACAGACGAGCAGTACGTC. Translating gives CASSPGTDEQYV.

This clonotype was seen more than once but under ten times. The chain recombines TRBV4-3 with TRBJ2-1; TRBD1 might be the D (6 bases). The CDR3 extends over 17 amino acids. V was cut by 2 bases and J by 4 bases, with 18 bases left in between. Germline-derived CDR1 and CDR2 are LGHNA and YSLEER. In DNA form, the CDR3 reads TGCGCCAGCAGCCAAAGCATCCCGGGACAACTATACAATGAGCAGTTCTTC. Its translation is CASSQSIPGQLYNEQFF.

This CDR3 reads CASSWGTSGRYEQYV. The DNA for the CDR3 is TGTGCCAGCAGTTGGGGGACTAGCGGGAGGTACGAGCAGTACGTC. The chain joins TRBV6-6 to TRBJ2-7, with 15 positions matching TRBD2. Germline V CDR1 and CDR2: MNHNY, SVGAGI (reference sequence). The J segment lost 4 bases and the V segment lost 4 bases, leaving 2 bases of the junction unmatched. The CDR3 has 15 residues.

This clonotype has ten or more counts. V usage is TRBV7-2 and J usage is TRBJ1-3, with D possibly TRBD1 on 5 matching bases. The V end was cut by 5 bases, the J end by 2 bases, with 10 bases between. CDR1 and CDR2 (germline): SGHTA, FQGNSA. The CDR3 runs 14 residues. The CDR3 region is CASSPQGTGNTIYF. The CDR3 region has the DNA TGTGCCAGCAGCCCCCAGGGTACTGGAAACACCATATATTTT.

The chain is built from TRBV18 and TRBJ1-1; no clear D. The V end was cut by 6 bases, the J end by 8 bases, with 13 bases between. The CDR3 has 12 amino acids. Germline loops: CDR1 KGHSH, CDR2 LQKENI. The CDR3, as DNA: TGTGCCAGCTCCCCCCAGCATGGAGAAGCTTTCTTT. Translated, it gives CASSPQHGEAFF.

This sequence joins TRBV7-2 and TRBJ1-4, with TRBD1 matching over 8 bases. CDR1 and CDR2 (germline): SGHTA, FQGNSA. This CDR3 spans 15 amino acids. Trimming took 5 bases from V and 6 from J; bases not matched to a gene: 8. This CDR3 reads CASSLDRVWDEKLFF. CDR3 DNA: TGTGCCAGCAGCCTGGACAGGGTTTGGGATGAAAAACTGTTTTTT.

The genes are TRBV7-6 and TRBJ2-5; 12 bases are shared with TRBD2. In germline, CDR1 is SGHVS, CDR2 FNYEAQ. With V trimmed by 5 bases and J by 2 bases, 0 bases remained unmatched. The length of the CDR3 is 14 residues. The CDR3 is CASSGLAGQETQYF. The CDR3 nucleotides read TGTGCCAGCAGCGGACTAGCGGGACAAGAGACCCAGTACTTC.

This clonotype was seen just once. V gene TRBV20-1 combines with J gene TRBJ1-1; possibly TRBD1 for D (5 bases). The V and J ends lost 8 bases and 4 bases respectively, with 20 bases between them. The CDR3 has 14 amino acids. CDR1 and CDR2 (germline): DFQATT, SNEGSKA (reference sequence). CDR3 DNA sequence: TGCAGTCCACCCGCCGGGACCCAGGGCACTGAAGCTTTCTTT. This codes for CSPPAGTQGTEAFF.

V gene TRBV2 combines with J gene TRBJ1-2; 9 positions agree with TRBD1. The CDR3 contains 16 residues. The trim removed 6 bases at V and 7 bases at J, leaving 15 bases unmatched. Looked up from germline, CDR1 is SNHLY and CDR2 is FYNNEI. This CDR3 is CASRPLLSTGGGGYTF. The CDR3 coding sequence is TGTGCCAGCAGGCCTCTTCTCTCTACAGGGGGCGGTGGCTACACCTTC. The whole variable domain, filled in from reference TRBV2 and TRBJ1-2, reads EPEVTQTPSHQVTQMGQEVILRCVPISNHLYFYWYRQILGQKVEFLVSFYNNEISEKSEIFDDQFSVERPDGSNFTLKIRSTKLEDSAMYFCASRPLLSTGGGGYTFGSGTRLTVV.